Shown below are 27 T cell receptor beta chains from a single sample sequenced in a study of radiotherapy plus CTLA-4 blockade in lung cancer. Only in-frame clones appear in the TCRdb table, and some are missing; sequencing was by immunoSEQ multiplex PCR. The sample yields roughly 90,000 clones, less than 80% seen once. Sequenced material: peripheral blood, taken from a patient treated with radiotherapy plus ipilimumab. The receptors were sampled from a human donor with non-small cell lung cancer that progressed on radiotherapy plus ipilimumab.

The chain joins TRBV4-1 to TRBJ2-7, with 7 bases aligning to TRBD1. J was trimmed by 5 bases and V by 3 bases; bases with no gene match: 13. Germline V gene lookup returns CDR1 MGHRA and CDR2 YSYEKL. The CDR3 covers 16 residues. In DNA, the CDR3 is TGCGCCAGCAGCCATCAGCCCAGACAGGGACAAGACGAGCAGTACTTC. Encoded protein: CASSHQPRQGQDEQYF.

The V call is TRBV11-1, the J call TRBJ1-3; TRBD1 matches at 8 bases. The germline V gene encodes CDR1 SGHAT and CDR2 FQDESV (reference sequence). This CDR3 has 17 amino acids. V dropped 7 bases and J dropped 0; count of bases not matched to a gene: 11. The CDR3 DNA reads as TGTGCCAGCAAACGGGGACAGGCGCTGAACTCTGGAAACACCATATATTTT. Its protein is CASKRGQALNSGNTIYF.

This clone was picked up a small number of times. The V call is TRBV13, the J call TRBJ2-7; D is possibly TRBD2 (5 bases). Per the germline V gene, CDR1 is PRHDT and CDR2 is FYEKMQ (reference sequence). V lost 3 bases and J 5 bases, leaving 8 bases between the germline ends. CDR3 length equals 12 residues. The CDR3 region has the DNA TGTGCCAGCAGCTTTAGCGCTAACGAGCAGTACTTC. Its protein is CASSFSANEQYF.

The rearrangement uses TRBV13 and TRBJ1-1; D gene unclear. The CDR3 length is 12 residues. The V gene's germline CDR1 is PRHDT and CDR2 FYEKMQ (reference sequence). Deletions cut 4 bases from V and 3 bases from J, with 6 bases between. The CDR3 protein is CASSSPDTEAFF. In DNA, the CDR3 is TGTGCCAGCAGCTCCCCTGACACTGAAGCTTTCTTT.

CDR3 in amino acids: CASSVGTGGAYEQYF. Here the CDR3 DNA reads TGTGCCAGCAGTGTGGGTACAGGGGGCGCGTACGAGCAGTACTTC. The V gene is TRBV6-5, the J gene TRBJ2-7, with 9 bases fitting TRBD1. Germline assignment: CDR1 MNHEY and CDR2 SVGAGI. This CDR3 contains 15 residues. J lost 4 bases, V lost 5 bases, and 9 bases had no gene match.

The chain uses TRBV4-3 and TRBJ2-3; possibly TRBD1 for D (6 bases). CDR3 length: 13 residues. Trimming took off 2 bases at V and 6 bases at J, with 9 bases between the two ends. Germline V gene lookup returns CDR1 LGHNA and CDR2 YSLEER. The CDR3 reads CASSQNRADTQYF. As DNA, the CDR3 is TGCGCCAGCAGCCAAAACAGGGCGGATACGCAGTATTTT.

The chain has TRBV5-1 and TRBJ2-3; no firm D call. The V and J ends lost 4 bases and 10 bases respectively, with 13 bases between them. The CDR3 runs 12 residues. The germline V gene has CDR1 SGHRS and CDR2 YFSETQ. The CDR3 region has the DNA TGCGCCAGCAGCCTGACCGAGTCCGCGCAGTATTTT. Protein: CASSLTESAQYF.

This chain uses TRBV28 with TRBJ1-2; possible D gene TRBD1, 5 bases. The CDR3 is 17 residues long. Trimming removed 4 bases from V and 1 base from J, with 19 bases in between. The germline V gene has CDR1 MDHEN and CDR2 SYDVKM. CDR3 loop: CASSYRSRRGFNYGYTF. CDR3 in DNA: TGTGCCAGCAGTTATAGGTCAAGAAGGGGTTTTAACTATGGCTACACCTTC.

The rearrangement links TRBV4-3 to TRBJ2-2; D is perhaps TRBD1 (6 bases). Between the trimmed V and J ends, which lost 0 bases and 0 bases, there was a span of 17 bases. The germline V gene encodes CDR1 LGHNA and CDR2 YSLEER. The CDR3 extends over 19 amino acids. CDR3 DNA: TGCGCCAGCAGCCAAGATTGGGTCGGGACATTCGCGAACACCGGGGAGCTGTTTTTT. It yields the protein CASSQDWVGTFANTGELFF.

The chain joins TRBV7-9 to TRBJ2-7; D is possibly TRBD2 (6 bases). This CDR3 has 13 residues. Germline V gene lookup returns CDR1 SEHNR and CDR2 FQNEAQ (reference sequence). Trimming took 5 bases from V and 5 from J, leaving 13 bases between them. DNA of the CDR3: TGTGCCAGCAGCCCCGGGGGAGTTAACGAGCAGTACTTC. Amino acid sequence: CASSPGGVNEQYF.

The chain joins TRBV7-8 to TRBJ2-3; D uncertain. Germline CDR1 is SGHVS and CDR2 is FQNEAQ. The germline V and J ends were trimmed by 1 base and 2 bases, with 7 bases remaining between them. CDR3 length: 14 amino acids. CDR3 in DNA: TGTGCCAGCAGCTTAGGGGCTACCACAGATACGCAGTATTTT. This sequence encodes CASSLGATTDTQYF.

The chain combines TRBV5-6 with TRBJ2-1, with TRBD2 as a possible D gene (5 bases). CDR3 length equals 15 residues. Germline values: CDR1 SGHDT, CDR2 YYEEEE. V lost 6 bases to trimming and J lost 6 bases, with 19 bases between them. The DNA for the CDR3 is TGTGCCAGCAAGTCGTTTACGGGATTCTCCAATGAGCAGTTCTTC. Translation: CASKSFTGFSNEQFF.

V is TRBV7-9 and J is TRBJ2-4; a possible D gene is TRBD1 (5 bases). From germline, CDR1 is SEHNR and CDR2 FQNEAQ (reference sequence). V shed 0 bases and J shed 0 bases, with 9 bases lying between them. The CDR3 runs to 16 residues. The CDR3 DNA reads TGTGCCAGCAGCTTAGCAGGGGTTTTAGCCAAAAACATTCAGTACTTC. It specifies CASSLAGVLAKNIQYF.

With regard to this clone: One end of the junction fails to match germline, which may point to a read error. The chain recombines TRBV19 with TRBJ2-7; TRBD2 agrees at 13 bases. The CDR3 sequence is 16 residues long. In germline, CDR1 is LNHDA, CDR2 SQIVND (reference sequence). The CDR3 sequence is CASSSEGGLAGDERYF. As DNA, the CDR3 is TGTGCCAGTAGTTCAGAAGGAGGACTAGCGGGGGACGAGCGGTACTTC. Supplemented by reference TRBV19 and TRBJ2-7, the full variable domain reads DGGITQSPKYLFRKEGQNVTLSCEQNLNHDAMYWYRQDPGQGLRLIYYSQIVNDFQKGDIAEGYSVSREKKESFPLTVTSAQKNPTAFYLCASSSEGGLAGDERYFGPGTRLTVT.

J is TRBJ2-2 and V is TRBV7-6; D is ambiguous. CDR1 is SGHVS and CDR2 is FNYEAQ in the germline V gene. The CDR3 is made up of 14 amino acids. V lost 0 bases and J 5 bases, leaving 7 bases between the germline ends. This CDR3 reads CASSLAQRTGELFF. CDR3 DNA: TGTGCCAGCAGCTTAGCGCAAAGAACCGGGGAGCTGTTTTTT. The variable domain in full, with the rest retrieved from reference TRBV7-6 and TRBJ2-2, is GAGVSQSPRYKVTKRGQDVALRCDPISGHVSLYWYRQALGQGPEFLTYFNYEAQQDKSGLPNDRFSAERPEGSISTLTIQRTEQRDSAMYRCASSLAQRTGELFFGEGSRLTVL.

The V call is TRBV9, the J call TRBJ2-1, with 7 bases aligning to TRBD1. V dropped 0 bases and J dropped 3; count of bases not matched to a gene: 6. In germline, CDR1 is SGDLS, CDR2 YYNGEE. The CDR3 loop spans 16 amino acids. CDR3 coding DNA: TGTGCCAGCAGCGTAGTCGAGGGGGCAAACTACAATGAGCAGTTCTTC. It yields the protein CASSVVEGANYNEQFF.

The J gene is TRBJ1-5, the V gene TRBV9; D gene uncertain. This CDR3 is 15 amino acids long. Germline loops: CDR1 SGDLS, CDR2 YYNGEE. Trimming took off 0 bases at V and 7 bases at J, with 14 bases between the two ends. CDR3 in DNA: TGTGCCAGCAGCGTAGATGGGTCGGATGGACAGCCCCAGCATTTT. As protein: CASSVDGSDGQPQHF.

In its sample, this clone was seen a few times. The V gene is TRBV11-2, the J gene TRBJ1-4, with TRBD1 matching 10 bases. The CDR3 loop spans 15 amino acids. Germline CDR1 is SGHAT and CDR2 is FQNNGV. V lost 4 bases to trimming and J lost 6 bases; unmatched junction nucleotides: 5. This chain's CDR3 is CASSSWTGGDEKLFF. The CDR3 DNA is TGTGCCAGCAGCTCGTGGACAGGGGGAGATGAAAAACTGTTTTTT.

The chain is built from TRBV4-1 and TRBJ2-1; D is unresolved. The germline V gene encodes CDR1 MGHRA and CDR2 YSYEKL. The CDR3 length is 15 residues. With 1 base removed from V and 0 bases from J, the gap between germline ends came to 7 bases. Here the CDR3 reads CASSQAGSSYNEQFF. In DNA, the CDR3 is TGCGCCAGCAGCCAAGCGGGTAGCTCCTACAATGAGCAGTTCTTC.

V gene TRBV6-5 combines with J gene TRBJ2-7; 7 bases align to TRBD2. This CDR3 comprises 12 residues. Germline V gene data show CDR1 as MNHEY and CDR2 as SVGAGI. The trim removed 5 bases at V and 6 bases at J, leaving 4 bases unmatched. CDR3 loop: CASSEAGVEQYF. CDR3 bases: TGTGCCAGCAGTGAGGCGGGGGTCGAGCAGTACTTC.

A word on this clone: At one boundary the junction diverges from the germline segment, which might be a read error. This rearrangement joins TRBV7-7 to TRBJ2-1; 7 nucleotides line up with TRBD2. The CDR3 has 14 residues. Per the germline V gene, CDR1 is SSHAT and CDR2 is FNYEAQ (reference sequence). CDR3 nucleotide sequence: TGTGCTAGCAGCCCGGGAGGATTTTACAATGAGCAGTTCTTC. Its translation is CASSPGGFYNEQFF. The full variable domain, with the rest looked up from reference TRBV7-7 and TRBJ2-1, is GAGVSQSPRYKVTKRGQDVTLRCDPISSHATLYWYQQALGQGPEFLTYFNYEAQPDKSGLPSDRFSAERPEGSISTLTIQRTEQRDSAMYRCASSPGGFYNEQFFGPGTRLTVL.

The V call is TRBV28, the J call TRBJ2-6; TRBD2 is a possible D gene (5 bases). This CDR3 spans 15 amino acids. Germline V CDR1 and CDR2: MDHEN, SYDVKM. Trimming cost V 5 bases and J 2 bases, with 10 bases left between them. The CDR3 region is CASSPPGAGANVLTF. CDR3 in DNA: TGTGCCAGCAGTCCCCCCGGGGCTGGGGCCAACGTCCTGACTTTC.

Only one count was recorded for this clone. The rearrangement joins TRBV27 to TRBJ1-4; D unclear. CDR1 is MNHEY, CDR2 SMNVEV, per germline (reference sequence). With 5 bases removed from V and 0 bases from J, the gap between germline ends came to 16 bases. The CDR3 sequence is 17 residues long. In nucleotides, the CDR3 is TGTGCCAGCAGTCCGCGGGTCCCTTTTGCAACTAATGAAAAACTGTTTTTT. This encodes CASSPRVPFATNEKLFF. Supplemented by reference TRBV27 and TRBJ1-4, the full variable domain reads EAQVTQNPRYLITVTGKKLTVTCSQNMNHEYMSWYRQDPGLGLRQIYYSMNVEVTDKGDVPEGYKVSRKEKRNFPLILESPSPNQTSLYFCASSPRVPFATNEKLFFGSGTQLSVL.

The gene calls are TRBV9 and TRBJ1-1, with D unresolved. Germline values: CDR1 SGDLS, CDR2 YYNGEE. V lost 4 bases to trimming and J lost 1 base, with 14 bases between them. The CDR3 spans 15 residues. The CDR3 nucleotides read TGTGCCAGCAGCAGAACCGGAGGGCAGAACACTGAAGCTTTCTTT. This codes for CASSRTGGQNTEAFF.

The rearrangement joins TRBV6-1 to TRBJ1-3; perhaps TRBD1 as D (5 bases). This CDR3 has 15 amino acids. V was cut by 5 bases and J by 0 bases, with 11 bases left in between. CDR1 MNHNS and CDR2 SASEGT come from the germline V gene. The CDR3 reads CASSRSTDSGNTIYF. Here the CDR3 DNA reads TGTGCCAGCAGTCGTTCGACAGACTCTGGAAACACCATATATTTT.

This clone was found a few times. Germline and junction disagree at one end, which may indicate a read error. The rearrangement uses TRBV6-6 and TRBJ1-5, with 10 bases aligning to TRBD1. The CDR3 extends over 12 amino acids. The V gene's germline CDR1 is MNHNY and CDR2 SVGAGI (reference sequence). The CDR3 here is CASSPDRGRVFF. DNA for the CDR3: TGTGCCAGCAGCCCTGACAGGGGGCGGGTTTTTTTT.

The chain couples TRBV5-6 to TRBJ2-3, with unresolved D. Germline loops: CDR1 SGHDT, CDR2 YYEEEE. Trimming pared 1 base from V and 7 bases from J, leaving 7 bases between. CDR3 length: 12 amino acids. Here the CDR3 reads CASSLRTYTQYF. DNA for the CDR3: TGTGCCAGCAGCTTGAGGACGTATACGCAGTATTTT.